A single sample gave rise to the 7 T cell receptor beta chains below, sequenced in a study of human T cells and chemical hapten exposure. TCRdb re-derived calls from the RACE reads in MiXCR, one entry per CDR3 protein. The sample carries approximately 90,000 distinct CDR3 sequences, 7.5% to 9.5% recorded once. As for time point: pre-sensitization, week 0. The treatment: therapeutic diphenylcyclopropenone sensitization with weekly scalp DPC. The material was whole blood, obtained in connection with sensitization to the hapten diphenylcyclopropenone (DPC). The receptors stem from a man aged 40-49 years with alopecia areata. Some clones in this sample may be carry-over from other donors' samples.

The DNA of the CDR3 is TGCAGTGCTTCCCGGACAGATTATGGCTACACCTTC. Its translation: CSASRTDYGYTF. The chain links TRBV20-1 to TRBJ1-2; TRBD1 is a possible D gene (6 bases). Trimming left V 5 bases short and J 5 bases short, with 12 bases between. The CDR3 is 12 amino acids. Germline CDR1 reads DFQATT; CDR2 reads SNEGSKA (reference sequence).

This clonotype was picked up a small number of times. The chain couples TRBV20-1 to TRBJ2-3; 7 bases agree with TRBD1. Germline V gives CDR1 DFQATT, CDR2 SNEGSKA (reference sequence). The CDR3 extends over 16 amino acids. With V trimmed by 1 base and J by 5 bases, 12 bases remained unmatched. The CDR3, as DNA: TGCAGTGCTAGAGGACGGACAGGTTTACTGGTAGATACGCAGTATTTT. This translates into CSARGRTGLLVDTQYF.

This clonotype was seen many times. This chain connects TRBV29-1 to TRBJ2-2; D remains unclear. Trimming removed 5 bases from V and 2 bases from J, with 3 bases in between. CDR1 SQVTM and CDR2 ANQGSEA come from the germline V gene. There are 11 residues in the CDR3. This chain's CDR3 is CSVRNTGELFF. The CDR3 nucleotides are TGCAGCGTTCGAAACACCGGGGAGCTGTTTTTT.

This clonotype was found a few times. The V and J genes are TRBV29-1 and TRBJ2-3; tentatively, D is TRBD2 (5 bases). CDR1 SQVTM and CDR2 ANQGSEA come from the germline V gene. Trimming took off 5 bases at V and 0 bases at J, with 12 bases between the two ends. The CDR3 sequence is 14 residues long. The CDR3 loop is CSVTHGVSTDTQYF. CDR3 nucleotides: TGCAGCGTTACACACGGGGTGAGCACAGATACGCAGTATTTT.

This clonotype was recorded many times. This rearrangement joins TRBV18 to TRBJ2-5; D uncertain. CDR1 and CDR2 (germline): KGHSH, LQKENI. V lost 0 bases, J lost 4 bases, and 12 bases lay in between. The CDR3 covers 15 residues. CDR3 in DNA: TGTGCCAGCTCACCACCGGCTACCCGGACAGAGACCCAGTACTTC. Its translation: CASSPPATRTETQYF.

This clonotype appeared many times. The chain recombines TRBV11-3 with TRBJ2-1; 11 positions agree with TRBD1. V was clipped by 5 bases and J by 4 bases; unmatched bases: 1. Per germline, CDR1 SGHNT and CDR2 YENEEA. The CDR3 is made up of 14 amino acids. The CDR3 DNA reads as TGTGCCAGCAGCGGACAGGGGGCGTACAATGAGCAGTTCTTC. Amino acids: CASSGQGAYNEQFF.

This chain uses TRBV24-1 with TRBJ2-1; TRBD1 might be the D (6 bases). The V gene's germline CDR1 is KGHDR and CDR2 SFDVKD. The CDR3 extends over 13 amino acids. Deletions cut 4 bases from V and 9 bases from J, with 12 bases between. The CDR3, as DNA: TGTGCCACCAGTGACCCAGGGGTAGGTGAGCAGTTCTTC. Its translation is CATSDPGVGEQFF.